Sequencing of this T cell receptor (beta chain) was carried out in a study of shared clonotypes between healthy human individuals. A word on this clone: What it recognizes is unknown.

Regarding the study as a whole: Naive subsets usually exceeded memory subsets in estimated richness.

The CDR3 has 13 residues. The V gene's germline CDR1 is SGHTA and CDR2 FQGNSA. With 5 bases clipped from V and 4 bases from J, the junction kept 4 bases outside the gene matches. Assay execution took place at the deep level. The method was immunoSEQ multiplex PCR; TCRdb's version includes in-frame clones alone and lacks a portion of them. The data show about 660,000 clones, around 72% seen once. Caucasian adults living in Nashville, Tennessee, provided all samples. The chain joins TRBV7-2 to TRBJ1-2; 7 bases map to TRBD1. This sequence was found in a woman aged 30 to 39 in good health. Sequenced input: memory CD4+ T cells sorted from blood. This sample's subset: CD45RA-negative fraction. CDR3 amino acids: CASSPDRAYGYTF. DNA for the CDR3: TGTGCCAGCAGCCCAGACAGGGCCTATGGCTACACCTTC.